The rows below give T cell receptor beta chains drawn from one sample of a study of T-cell reconstitution after alpha-beta-depleted transplantation in children. TCRdb re-analysed the PCR reads in MiXCR, keeping a single row per CDR3 protein. This sample has 300,000 or so distinct CDR3 sequences, with around 25% found just once. The starting material was PBMCs, mostly from graft donor cells, obtained 180 days after TCRalphabeta/CD19-depleted stem cell transplant. These receptors were collected from a male patient between 5 and 17 years old who had a stem cell transplant for acute lymphoblastic leukemia, so the T cells may come from the graft donor. Both conserved end residues are part of each CDR3. D genes are given only for firm matches. The listing skips clone size in some rows; elsewhere it reads once, few, many or a size class.

V gene	clone size	J gene	D gene	CDR3 protein	CDR3 DNA
TRBV5-1	-	TRBJ2-1	-	CASSLEGLGRGEQFF	TGCGCCAGCAGCTTGGAGGGACTGGGCCGGGGTGAGCAGTTCTTC
TRBV7-2	few	TRBJ2-3	TRBD1	CASRDRGPSTDTQYF	TGTGCCAGCAGGGATAGGGGGCCCAGCACAGATACGCAGTATTTT
TRBV10-1	few	TRBJ2-5	-	CASSEGTETQYF	TGCGCCAGCAGTGAAGGGACGGAGACCCAGTACTTC
TRBV5-1	-	TRBJ2-7	-	CASSLSVALSYEQSF	TGCGCCAGCAGCCTGTCAGTAGCTTTATCCTACGAGCAGTCCTTC
TRBV11-2	-	TRBJ1-6	-	CASSTRQDSPLHF	TGTGCCAGCAGCACGCGACAGGATTCACCCCTCCACTTT
TRBV12-3/TRBV12-4	few	TRBJ2-1	TRBD2	CASSRLAGGFRGAYEQFF	TGTGCCAGCAGCCGACTAGCGGGAGGGTTTCGTGGTGCCTATGAGCAGTTCTTC
TRBV20-1	-	TRBJ2-4	-	CSARDLGDSKNIQYF	TGCAGTGCTAGAGACTTGGGGGACTCTAAAAACATTCAGTACTTC
TRBV7-6	-	TRBJ2-7	TRBD1	CASSLGTGGGYEQYF	TGTGCCAGCAGCTTAGGGACAGGGGGCGGCTACGAGCAGTACTTC
TRBV27	few	TRBJ1-5	-	CASRLTGAYYSNQPQHF	TGTGCCAGCAGGCTCACAGGAGCCTACTATAGCAATCAGCCCCAGCATTTT
TRBV20-1	-	TRBJ1-3	TRBD1	CSAADRGGGNTIYF	TGCAGTGCTGCAGACAGGGGGGGTGGAAACACCATATATTTT
TRBV7-2	-	TRBJ2-2	-	CASSLLGTGVGTGELFF	TGTGCCAGCAGCTTATTGGGGACGGGAGTGGGCACCGGGGAGCTGTTTTTT
TRBV7-6	few	TRBJ2-2	-	CASSFGPRENIYTGELFF	TGTGCCAGCAGCTTTGGACCTCGGGAGAATATTTACACCGGGGAGCTGTTTTTT
TRBV6-2/TRBV6-3	few	TRBJ1-3	-	CASKLLSGNTIYF	TGTGCCAGCAAGCTGCTCTCTGGAAACACCATATATTTT
TRBV3-1	few	TRBJ2-1	-	CASSHGLYAYNEQFF	TGTGCCAGCAGCCACGGGCTATACGCCTACAATGAGCAGTTCTTC
TRBV7-8	-	TRBJ1-2	-	CASSPSRLTYYGYTF	TGTGCCAGCAGCCCTTCCCGTCTCACCTACTATGGCTACACCTTC
TRBV21-1	few	TRBJ2-3	-	CASSKRGSTRDTQYF	TGTGCCAGCAGCAAAAGGGGGAGCACGAGAGATACGCAGTATTTT
TRBV7-3	few	TRBJ2-3	TRBD1	CASSLTGALGQGVDF	TGTGCCAGCAGCTTAACGGGGGCCTTAGGACAGGGCGTGGATTTT
TRBV10-1	-	TRBJ2-7	-	CASSESASDEQYF	TGCGCCAGCAGTGAGTCAGCTAGCGACGAGCAGTACTTC
TRBV2	once	TRBJ2-7	TRBD2	CANSWREGPYEQYF	TGTGCCAATTCCTGGCGGGAGGGCCCCTACGAGCAGTACTTC
TRBV11-2	-	TRBJ1-1	-	CASSLGTGFEAFF	TGTGCCAGCAGCTTAGGTACAGGTTTTGAAGCTTTCTTT
TRBV9	-	TRBJ1-2	TRBD1	CASSVQGAGNYGYTF	TGTGCCAGCAGCGTACAGGGGGCGGGAAACTATGGCTACACCTTC
TRBV3-1	-	TRBJ2-2	-	CAAGAGELFF	TGTGCCGCGGGCGCCGGGGAGCTGTTTTTT
TRBV11-2	-	TRBJ2-7	TRBD2	CASSLEAGPFYEQYF	TGTGCCAGCAGCTTAGAAGCGGGACCTTTCTACGAGCAGTACTTC
TRBV6-1	-	TRBJ2-7	TRBD1	CASSVPGPTGEQYF	TGTGCCAGCAGTGTTCCGGGACCGACAGGGGAGCAGTACTTC
TRBV7-3	few	TRBJ2-1	TRBD2	CASSLRLAGGPSYNEQFF	TGTGCCAGCAGCTTACGGCTAGCGGGGGGCCCCTCCTACAATGAGCAGTTCTTC
TRBV6-2/TRBV6-3	-	TRBJ2-5	-	CASSYFTGPGETQYF	TGTGCCAGCAGTTACTTTACAGGGCCGGGGGAGACCCAGTACTTC
TRBV7-2	few	TRBJ1-1	-	CASSSSSGNEAFF	TGTGCCAGCAGCTCCTCAAGTGGGAATGAAGCTTTCTTT
TRBV20-1	few	TRBJ2-1	TRBD2	CSAPKRELYYEQFF	TGCAGTGCTCCCAAGCGGGAGCTCTACTATGAGCAGTTCTTC
TRBV9	many	TRBJ2-5	TRBD1	CASSAGTGGSETQYF	TGTGCCAGCAGCGCCGGGACAGGGGGATCAGAGACCCAGTACTTC
TRBV7-8	-	TRBJ2-7	-	CASQPNPVLHEQYF	TGTGCCAGCCAGCCGAATCCCGTCCTGCACGAGCAGTACTTC
TRBV5-1	-	TRBJ2-1	-	CASSSRVGNLDNEQFF	TGCGCCAGCAGCTCCCGGGTGGGGAATTTGGACAATGAGCAGTTCTTC
TRBV25-1	-	TRBJ2-2	TRBD2	CASTQRLAGGPGELFF	TGTGCCAGCACCCAACGACTAGCGGGAGGGCCCGGGGAGCTGTTTTTT
TRBV3-1	once	TRBJ2-7	-	CASSQATRKYGDEQYF	TGTGCCAGCAGCCAGGCTACTAGGAAATATGGCGACGAGCAGTACTTC
TRBV12-3/TRBV12-4	many	TRBJ2-1	-	CASSLAPSYNEQFF	TGTGCCAGCAGTTTAGCGCCTTCTTACAATGAGCAGTTCTTC
TRBV27	-	TRBJ2-7	-	CASSLLGEGYEQYF	TGTGCCAGCAGCCTTCTGGGAGAAGGTTACGAGCAGTACTTC
TRBV7-3	-	TRBJ2-7	-	CASSLVHLGAYEQYF	TGTGCCAGCAGCTTAGTACATTTGGGGGCCTACGAGCAGTACTTC
TRBV20-1	few	TRBJ1-5	TRBD1	CSVIRGRVQPQHF	TGCAGTGTTATCAGGGGGCGAGTTCAGCCCCAGCATTTT
TRBV11-2	few	TRBJ2-3	-	CASSLDLNTQYF	TGTGCCAGCAGCTTAGATCTAAATACGCAGTATTTT
TRBV20-1	few	TRBJ2-3	-	CSARDVGRGDTQYF	TGCAGTGCTAGAGATGTGGGCCGCGGGGATACGCAGTATTTT
TRBV24-1	-	TRBJ2-7	TRBD2	CATSDFERGSYEQYF	TGTGCCACCAGTGATTTCGAGCGGGGCTCCTACGAGCAGTACTTC
TRBV6-5	-	TRBJ1-1	-	CASSYSRWNTEAFF	TGTGCCAGCAGTTACTCGAGATGGAACACTGAAGCTTTCTTT
TRBV4-1	-	TRBJ2-7	-	CASSPTSSEQYF	TGCGCCAGCAGCCCAACTAGCTCCGAGCAGTACTTC
TRBV20-1	-	TRBJ2-7	TRBD1	CSAREDRGTYEQYF	TGCAGTGCTAGAGAAGACAGGGGAACCTACGAGCAGTACTTC
TRBV29-1	few	TRBJ2-7	-	CSVGRVNSYEQYF	TGCAGCGTTGGTAGGGTCAACTCCTACGAGCAGTACTTC
TRBV12-3/TRBV12-4	-	TRBJ2-7	TRBD1	CASSSPAGTGSLPPGYEQYF	TGTGCCAGCAGTTCCCCCGCCGGGACAGGGTCACTTCCACCAGGCTACGAGCAGTACTTC